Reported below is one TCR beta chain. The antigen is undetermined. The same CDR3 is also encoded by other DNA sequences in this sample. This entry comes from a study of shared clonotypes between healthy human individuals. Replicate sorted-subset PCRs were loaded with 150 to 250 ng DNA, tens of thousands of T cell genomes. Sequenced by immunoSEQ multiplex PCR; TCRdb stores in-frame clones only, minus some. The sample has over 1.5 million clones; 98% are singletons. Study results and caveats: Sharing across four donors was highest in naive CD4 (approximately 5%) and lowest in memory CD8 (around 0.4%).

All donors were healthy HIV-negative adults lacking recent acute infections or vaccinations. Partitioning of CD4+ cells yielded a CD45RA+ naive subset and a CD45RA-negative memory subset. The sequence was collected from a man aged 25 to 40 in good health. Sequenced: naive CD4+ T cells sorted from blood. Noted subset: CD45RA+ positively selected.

CDR3 DNA sequence: TGTGCCAGCAGCCGACAGGGATTGGGTCAGCCCCAGCATTTT. The encoded protein is CASSRQGLGQPQHF. The chain uses TRBV27 and TRBJ1-5; 7 positions agree with TRBD1. The CDR3 is made up of 14 amino acids. V was pared by 6 bases and J by 6 bases, with 8 bases of the junction left unmatched. CDR1 and CDR2 (germline): MNHEY, SMNVEV (reference sequence).